This T cell receptor (beta chain) originates from a study of blood T cells in healthy people across ages. The sample, 9 to 10 milliliters of peripheral blood, was drawn from each donor. A second about 6 to 12 cycle PCR used barcoded and J-beta primers. TCRdb independently ran MiXCR on the 5' RACE reads; one entry per CDR3 protein. The data contain more than 650,000 distinct CDR3 sequences, approximately 21% of them singletons. The CDR3 runs 17 residues. Trimming removed 0 bases at V and 0 bases at J, with 13 bases between. Germline CDR1 reads SGHRS; CDR2 reads YFSETQ. The receptor's source is a man aged 70 or older in good health. The sample was blood. This rearrangement joins TRBV5-1 to TRBJ2-1, with D possibly being TRBD1 (6 bases). The CDR3, as DNA: TGCGCCAGCAGCTTGGCCTACAGGGAAGGCTCCTACAATGAGCAGTTCTTC. It yields the protein CASSLAYREGSYNEQFF.